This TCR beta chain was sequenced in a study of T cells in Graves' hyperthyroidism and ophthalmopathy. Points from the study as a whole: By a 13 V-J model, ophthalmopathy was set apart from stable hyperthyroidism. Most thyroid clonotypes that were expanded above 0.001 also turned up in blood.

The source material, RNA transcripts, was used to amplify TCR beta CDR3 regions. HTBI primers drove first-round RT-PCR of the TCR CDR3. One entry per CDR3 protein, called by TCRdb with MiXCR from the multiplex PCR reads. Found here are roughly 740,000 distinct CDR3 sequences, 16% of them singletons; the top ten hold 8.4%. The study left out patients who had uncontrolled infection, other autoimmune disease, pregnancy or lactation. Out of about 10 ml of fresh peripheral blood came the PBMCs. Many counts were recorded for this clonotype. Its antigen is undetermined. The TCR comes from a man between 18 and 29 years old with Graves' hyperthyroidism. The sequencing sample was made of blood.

CDR3 region: CASSPTSTSGRGYEQYF. Here the CDR3 DNA reads TGTGCCAGCAGCCCAACCTCGACTAGCGGGAGAGGCTACGAGCAGTACTTC. The chain is built from TRBV7-2 and TRBJ2-7; 12 nucleotides line up with TRBD2. Trimming took 5 bases from V and 3 from J; bases not matched to a gene: 11. CDR1 and CDR2 (germline): SGHTA, FQGNSA. The CDR3 sequence is 17 residues long. The full variable domain, completed using reference TRBV7-2 and TRBJ2-7, is GAGVSQSPSNKVTEKGKDVELRCDPISGHTALYWYRQSLGQGLEFLIYFQGNSAPDKSGLPSDRFSAERTGGSVSTLTIQRTQQEDSAVYLCASSPTSTSGRGYEQYFGPGTRLTVT.